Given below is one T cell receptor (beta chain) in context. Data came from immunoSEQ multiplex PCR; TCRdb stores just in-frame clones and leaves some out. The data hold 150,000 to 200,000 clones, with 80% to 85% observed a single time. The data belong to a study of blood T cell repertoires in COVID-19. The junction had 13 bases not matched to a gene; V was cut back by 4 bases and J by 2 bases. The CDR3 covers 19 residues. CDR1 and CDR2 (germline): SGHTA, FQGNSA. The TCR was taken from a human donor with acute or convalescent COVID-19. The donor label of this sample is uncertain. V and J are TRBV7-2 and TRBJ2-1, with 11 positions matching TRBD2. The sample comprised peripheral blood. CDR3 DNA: TGTGCCAGCAGCTCGACTCGGGGGGCTAGCGGGAGGCCCTACAATGAGCAGTTCTTC. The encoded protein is CASSSTRGASGRPYNEQFF. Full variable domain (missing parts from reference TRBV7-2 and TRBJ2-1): GAGVSQSPSNKVTEKGKDVELRCDPISGHTALYWYRQSLGQGLEFLIYFQGNSAPDKSGLPSDRFSAERTGGSVSTLTIQRTQQEDSAVYLCASSSTRGASGRPYNEQFFGPGTRLTVL.